This T cell receptor beta chain was retrieved from a study of T cell responses to AZD1222 COVID-19 vaccine. Across the whole study: Second-dose schedules of about 4 or about 12 weeks were combined.

The assay was immunoSEQ multiplex PCR, and TCRdb's table has in-frame clones only and misses some. The sample lists 250,000 or so clones, over 90% seen once, with 0.5% to 0.7% in the top ten. From germline, CDR1 is SNHLY and CDR2 FYNNEI. V was trimmed by 5 bases and J by 0 bases, leaving 7 bases between them. This CDR3 comprises 13 residues. The specimen comprised peripheral blood, sampled on day 0 of AZD1222 vaccination. The V gene is TRBV2, the J gene TRBJ1-2; D is ambiguous. This sequence originates from an adult in good health. As DNA, the CDR3 is TGTGCCAGCAGTCCGTCCCCTAACTATGGCTACACCTTC. It codes for CASSPSPNYGYTF.